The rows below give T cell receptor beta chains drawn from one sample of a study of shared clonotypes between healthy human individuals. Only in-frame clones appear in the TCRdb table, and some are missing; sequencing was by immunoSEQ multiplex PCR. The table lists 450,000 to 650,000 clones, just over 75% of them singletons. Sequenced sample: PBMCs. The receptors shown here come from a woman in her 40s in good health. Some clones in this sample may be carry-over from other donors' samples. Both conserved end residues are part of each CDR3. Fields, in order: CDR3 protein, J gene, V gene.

CASSFGQQETQYF | TRBJ2-5 | TRBV5-1
CASSPFPRTGGGNEQFF | TRBJ2-1 | TRBV4-1
CASSDLRTENEKLFF | TRBJ1-4 | TRBV25-1
CASSLSGNEQFF | TRBJ2-1 | TRBV5-4
CASSLFRLTEAFF | TRBJ1-1 | TRBV7-8
CASSKPTEPTGEQFF | TRBJ2-1 | TRBV5-1
CASSGATSGSYNEQFF | TRBJ2-1 | TRBV19
CASSELGNGGATQYF | TRBJ2-5 | TRBV2
CASSLKARRPQETQYF | TRBJ2-5 | TRBV27
CASSQAIGVVGELFF | TRBJ2-2 | TRBV4-3
CASTSGQEDQPQHF | TRBJ1-5 | TRBV28
CATKVQDKHAVVTGELFF | TRBJ2-2 | TRBV10-3
CASSRQTGSETQYF | TRBJ2-5 | TRBV4-1
CASSLNPQGASGANVLTF | TRBJ2-6 | TRBV7-2
CAWRKDVGVNTEAFF | TRBJ1-1 | TRBV30
CASSFVQGLGETQYF | TRBJ2-5 | TRBV5-1
CAISPTGGAYEQYF | TRBJ2-7 | TRBV10-3
CASSWGQGWDEQFF | TRBJ2-1 | TRBV4-3
CASSLRMTSGRPYEQYF | TRBJ2-7 | TRBV27
CSVWVSGSSEQYF | TRBJ2-7 | TRBV29-1
CASTGEAAAFF | TRBJ1-1 | TRBV19
CASSLEVLGETQYF | TRBJ2-5 | TRBV5-1
CSVYPGPTNTEAFF | TRBJ1-1 | TRBV29-1
CASRPETGNTEAFF | TRBJ1-1 | TRBV6-1
CASSSGLAGVEQFF | TRBJ2-1 | TRBV7-7
CASSQAGATNEKLFF | TRBJ1-4 | TRBV4-2
CASSRLGASGRAAEQFF | TRBJ2-1 | TRBV4-3
CASSSWDKDGELFF | TRBJ2-2 | TRBV2
CASSPFWPSYEQYF | TRBJ2-7 | TRBV4-1
CASSPGVGAGFGETQYF | TRBJ2-5 | TRBV9
CASSLGQGIYEQYF | TRBJ2-7 | TRBV27
CASSGTSRSNEQFF | TRBJ2-1 | TRBV5-1
CASRLAGVYEQYF | TRBJ2-7 | TRBV6-1
CASSVLADTQYF | TRBJ2-3 | TRBV7-9
CASSLRPRSGGTSYEQYF | TRBJ2-7 | TRBV4-1
CASSLSRAGAGELFF | TRBJ2-2 | TRBV27
CATSRKNHGSYNEQFF | TRBJ2-1 | TRBV15
CASSPSPAGVVEQYF | TRBJ2-7 | TRBV27
CASSLGGINEQFF | TRBJ2-1 | TRBV28
CASSLDRGTGELFF | TRBJ2-2 | TRBV27
CASSPLSGTGVTGELFF | TRBJ2-2 | TRBV28
CASSNIAEITGELFF | TRBJ2-2 | TRBV11-3
CASSKGTDPSYEQYF | TRBJ2-7 | TRBV11-2
CASSQHPGGASRDTQYF | TRBJ2-3 | TRBV4-3